The clone carrying this TCR beta chain was detected a few times. The data are from a study of patients and donors after allogeneic stem cell transplantation. TCRdb passed the RT-PCR reads through MiXCR, listing each CDR3 protein once. This sample yields around 170,000 distinct CDR3 sequences, of which about 24% are seen a single time; roughly 26% belongs to the top ten. CDR3 size: 13 residues. The germline V and J ends were trimmed by 0 bases and 4 bases, with 7 bases remaining between them. Germline CDR1 SGHRS, CDR2 YFSETQ. The receptor's source is a human donor who was either an allogeneic HSCT recipient or a stem cell or donor lymphocyte infusion donor (not recorded which). It is not recorded whose cells these are; they may come from a transplant donor. The chain uses TRBV5-1 and TRBJ1-2, with unresolved D. The sequenced sample was blood, either unsorted or a sorted T cell fraction (not recorded which). In nucleotides, the CDR3 is TGCGCCAGCAGCTTGGGGGGTCCCTATGGCTACACCTTC. Translating it yields CASSLGGPYGYTF. Filled out from reference TRBV5-1 and TRBJ1-2, the complete variable domain reads KAGVTQTPRYLIKTRGQQVTLSCSPISGHRSVSWYQQTPGQGLQFLFEYFSETQRNKGNFPGRFSGRQFSNSRSEMNVSTLELGDSALYLCASSLGGPYGYTFGSGTRLTVV.